This TCR beta chain was recovered during a study of T cells in Graves' hyperthyroidism and ophthalmopathy. Germline V CDR1 and CDR2: ENHRY, SYGVKD. The CDR3 runs 15 residues. RNA transcripts were the template for amplifying TCR beta CDR3 regions. HTBI primers were used for first-round RT-PCR of the TCR CDR3. TCRdb independently ran MiXCR on the multiplex PCR reads; one entry per CDR3 protein. The sample records about 700,000 distinct CDR3 sequences, 13% to 15% being singletons. Study-level findings and limits: Ophthalmopathy and stable hyperthyroidism were separated by a 13 V-J model.

About this clonotype: The antigen is undetermined. This may stem from a read error, because a much larger clone lies one nucleotide away.

The genes are TRBV10-3 and TRBJ2-7, with D perhaps TRBD1 (6 bases). The origin of this receptor is a woman aged 18-35 years with Graves' hyperthyroidism. The sample consisted of blood. The CDR3 spells CASSYNRNRDYEQYF. The CDR3 coding sequence is TGTGCCAGCAGTTACAACAGAAACAGGGATTACGAGCAGTACTTC.